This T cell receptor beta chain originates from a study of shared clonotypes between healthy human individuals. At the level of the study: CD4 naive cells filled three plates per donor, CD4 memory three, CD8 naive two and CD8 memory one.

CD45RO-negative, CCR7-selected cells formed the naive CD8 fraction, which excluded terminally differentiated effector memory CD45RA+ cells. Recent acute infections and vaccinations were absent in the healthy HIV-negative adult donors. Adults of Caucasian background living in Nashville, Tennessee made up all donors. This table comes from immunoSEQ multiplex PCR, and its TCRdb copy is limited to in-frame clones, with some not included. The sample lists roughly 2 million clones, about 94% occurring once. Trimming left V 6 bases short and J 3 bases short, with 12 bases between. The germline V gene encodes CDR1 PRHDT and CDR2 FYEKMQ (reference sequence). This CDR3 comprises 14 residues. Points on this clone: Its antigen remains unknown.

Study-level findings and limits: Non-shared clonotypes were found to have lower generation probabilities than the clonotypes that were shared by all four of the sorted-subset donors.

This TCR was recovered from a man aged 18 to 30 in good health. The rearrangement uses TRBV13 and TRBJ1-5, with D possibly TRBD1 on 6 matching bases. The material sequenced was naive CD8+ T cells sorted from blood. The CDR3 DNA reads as TGTGCCAGCAGTGCCGGGACACTCAATCAGCCCCAGCATTTT. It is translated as CASSAGTLNQPQHF. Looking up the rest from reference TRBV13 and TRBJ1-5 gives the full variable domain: AAGVIQSPRHLIKEKRETATLKCYPIPRHDTVYWYQQGPGQDPQFLISFYEKMQSDKGSIPDRFSAQQFSDYHSELNMSSLELGDSALYFCASSAGTLNQPQHFGDGTRLSIL.